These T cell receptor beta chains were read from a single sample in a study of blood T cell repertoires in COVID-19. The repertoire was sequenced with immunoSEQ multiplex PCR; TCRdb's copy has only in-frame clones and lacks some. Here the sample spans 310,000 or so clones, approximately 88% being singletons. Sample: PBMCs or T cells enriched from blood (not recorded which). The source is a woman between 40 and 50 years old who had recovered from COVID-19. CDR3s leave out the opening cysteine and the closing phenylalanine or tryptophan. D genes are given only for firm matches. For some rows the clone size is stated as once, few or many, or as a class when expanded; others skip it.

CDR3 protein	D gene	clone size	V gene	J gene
ASSPYRDFFGNTIY	.	.	TRBV18	TRBJ1-3
ASTGWGDQPQH	.	.	TRBV19	TRBJ1-5
ASSLGTGVYEQY	TRBD1	.	TRBV5-5	TRBJ2-7
ASSQGKGTTITDTQY	.	.	TRBV4-3	TRBJ2-3
ASSLTSGRAGEQF	TRBD2	.	TRBV5-1	TRBJ2-1
ASSINRSYGYT	.	once	TRBV19	TRBJ1-2
ASSLSPSNQPQH	.	.	TRBV5-6	TRBJ1-5
ASSASTGQRYEQY	TRBD1	.	TRBV9	TRBJ2-7
ASSQETSGRAGYNEQF	TRBD2	.	TRBV4-3	TRBJ2-1
ASSFGTSGRGFTTDTQY	TRBD2	.	TRBV5-1	TRBJ2-3
AIVDRGANNEQF	TRBD1	.	TRBV30	TRBJ2-1
ASSLRGQGNEQF	TRBD1	.	TRBV4-3	TRBJ2-1
ASSPGGNNEQF	TRBD2	.	TRBV18	TRBJ2-1
ASRRLAGAYNEQF	TRBD2	.	TRBV7-2	TRBJ2-1
ASSTTATGELF	.	.	TRBV19	TRBJ2-2
SVSYRVTDTQY	.	.	TRBV29-1	TRBJ2-3
ASSLGGQTNLNEQF	.	.	TRBV5-4	TRBJ2-1
AISGRTGGAINYGYT	TRBD1	few	TRBV10-3	TRBJ1-2
ASSLGGGRGPEQF	TRBD2	.	TRBV7-2	TRBJ2-1
ASSQAHRGFNEKLF	.	.	TRBV4-3	TRBJ1-4
ASSRVGEGNTEAF	.	.	TRBV11-2	TRBJ1-1
ASSPGQTYQPQH	TRBD1	.	TRBV19	TRBJ1-5
ASSPDRAREKLF	TRBD1	.	TRBV27	TRBJ1-4
ASGRQSYEQY	.	.	TRBV28	TRBJ2-7
ASSLPGQGPPIFQETQY	TRBD1	.	TRBV7-2	TRBJ2-5
ASGGLAGGTDTQY	TRBD2	few	TRBV5-1	TRBJ2-3
ASRTSGADTQY	TRBD2	.	TRBV28	TRBJ2-3
ASSVRTGNQPQH	.	.	TRBV27	TRBJ1-5
SASHGDSGYV	TRBD1	.	TRBV20-1	TRBJ1-4
ASSSPGGAGYGYT	.	.	TRBV6-5	TRBJ1-2
ASSSQGEETQY	.	.	TRBV5-1	TRBJ2-5
ASSIEAGGRHEQY	TRBD2	.	TRBV19	TRBJ2-7
ASSLTGSTDTQY	.	.	TRBV5-1	TRBJ2-3
SVEDRSRGPGGEAF	.	.	TRBV29-1	TRBJ1-1
ASTRGEANYGYT	.	.	TRBV2	TRBJ1-2
AWSRAGGQPQH	TRBD1	.	TRBV30	TRBJ1-5
ASISMNTEAF	.	.	TRBV6-6	TRBJ1-1
ASTLGLADQETQY	TRBD2	.	TRBV11-2	TRBJ2-5
ASSTGTGSGYT	TRBD1	.	TRBV5-1	TRBJ1-2
ASSSFYRTGGAPQH	TRBD1	.	TRBV6-5	TRBJ1-5
ASSPTSGPYNEQF	TRBD2	.	TRBV7-2	TRBJ2-1
ASSEAGSGSYEQY	TRBD2	.	TRBV25-1	TRBJ2-7
ASSPEGLAGVPTSTDTQY	TRBD2	many	TRBV13	TRBJ2-3
ASSNWGRPNEKLF	.	.	TRBV19	TRBJ1-4
ARWAYHQPQH	.	.	TRBV27	TRBJ1-5
ASNVGTGANSPLH	TRBD1	.	TRBV28	TRBJ1-6